The 13 T cell receptor beta chains below come from one sample, sequenced in a study of CD8 T cells in ankylosing spondylitis (dated by TCRdb to about 2017). Libraries were constructed by 5' RACE. Sequencing used an Illumina HiSeq 2500. Starting from the raw public reads, TCRdb applied fastp trimming at Q25, assembled clones with MiXCR and retained in-frame beta chains. Under each unique CDR3 protein, matching rows form one entry showing the most common genes and DNA. This sample has about 350,000 distinct CDR3 sequences in its table, and more than 20% of those were observed once. Approximately 14% of the sample is held by the ten biggest clonotypes. The sequenced sample consisted of blood, either unsorted or a sorted T cell fraction (not recorded which). Receptors originate from a male donor with ankylosing spondylitis or in good health (not recorded which).

This clonotype was seen only a few times. The rearrangement joins TRBV12-3 or TRBV12-4 to TRBJ1-2, with 7 bases identical to TRBD1. The V gene end was trimmed by 8 bases and the J gene end by 4 bases; junction bases not matched to a gene: 10. The CDR3 is 14 residues long. The CDR3, as DNA: TGTGCCAGCCTAAGGGAGGGGGCAGGCTATGGCTACACCTTC. Its translation: CASLREGAGYGYTF.

The J gene is TRBJ2-3, the V gene TRBV18, with 9 bases that match TRBD1. Germline V gene sequence: CDR1 KGHSH, CDR2 LQKENI. This CDR3 is built from 15 residues. V shed 4 bases and J 6 bases; nucleotides not matched to a gene: 8. The CDR3 sequence is CASSHTGGSPDTQYF. The CDR3 nucleotides are TGTGCCAGCTCACACACAGGGGGCTCCCCGGATACGCAGTATTTT.

This clonotype has just a few counts. V and J are TRBV2 and TRBJ1-1; no definite D call. This CDR3 contains 14 residues. The ends were cut back, 1 base at V and 1 base at J, with 7 bases in the middle. Germline V gene lookup returns CDR1 SNHLY and CDR2 FYNNEI. The CDR3 here is CASSEVQTNTEAFF. The CDR3 coding sequence is TGTGCCAGCAGTGAAGTACAGACGAACACTGAAGCTTTCTTT.

In this sample, this clonotype turned up a few times. J is TRBJ2-3 and V is TRBV12-3 or TRBV12-4; D gene ambiguous. The CDR3 loop spans 14 amino acids. Trimming removed 3 bases at V and 3 bases at J, with 10 bases between. The CDR3 DNA is TGTGCCAGCAGTTTTCTACATAGGACAGATACGCAGTATTTT. It specifies CASSFLHRTDTQYF.

The gene calls are TRBV12-3 or TRBV12-4 and TRBJ2-1; TRBD2 matches 11 bases. J gave up 2 bases and V 2 bases, and 2 bases lay outside the gene matches. The CDR3 is 16 amino acids. In nucleotides, the CDR3 is TGTGCCAGCAGTTTAACTAGCGGGGGCCCCTACAATGAGCAGTTCTTC. Translation gives CASSLTSGGPYNEQFF.

CDR3 sequence: CATSDRTGGTDTQYF. In DNA, the CDR3 is TGTGCCACCAGTGATCGTACAGGGGGAACAGATACGCAGTATTTT. This chain links TRBV24-1 with TRBJ2-3, with 8 bases aligning to TRBD1. In germline, CDR1 is KGHDR, CDR2 SFDVKD. V was pared by 3 bases and J by 3 bases, with 4 bases of the junction left unmatched. CDR3 size: 15 residues.

This clonotype was seen only a few times. J is TRBJ1-6 and V is TRBV7-3, with 7 bases matching TRBD1. The CDR3 extends over 15 amino acids. V lost 5 bases to trimming and J lost 10 bases; unmatched junction nucleotides: 11. The germline CDR1 and CDR2 sequences are SGHTA and FQGTGA. As DNA, the CDR3 is TGTGCCAGCAGCCGTACACAGGGGTGGGACTCACCCCTCCACTTT. Residues: CASSRTQGWDSPLHF.

This clonotype was detected only a few times. The chain employs TRBV7-9 and TRBJ2-2; weak D call: TRBD1 (5 bases). Trimming stripped 5 bases from V and 1 base from J, with 17 bases between. The CDR3 covers 17 residues. The germline CDR1 and CDR2 sequences are SEHNR and FQNEAQ (reference sequence). The CDR3 DNA is TGTGCCAGCAGCCACCGGTGGCAGGGTCTGAACACCGGGGAGCTGTTTTTT. This gives the protein CASSHRWQGLNTGELFF.

This clonotype was counted between two and nine times. This rearrangement joins TRBV28 to TRBJ2-2; 7 bases fit TRBD1. The CDR3 runs 14 residues. The ends lost 7 bases at V and 7 bases at J; junction bases unmatched: 9. Germline CDR1 and CDR2: MDHEN and SYDVKM. The CDR3 loop is CASTPGTDSGELFF. The CDR3 nucleotides read TGTGCCAGCACCCCCGGGACAGACAGCGGGGAGCTGTTTTTT.

The V and J genes are TRBV7-9 and TRBJ2-5; weak D call: TRBD1 (6 bases). CDR1 SEHNR and CDR2 FQNEAQ come from the germline V gene (reference sequence). The CDR3 has 16 amino acids. V was pared by 4 bases and J by 1 base, with 16 bases between. DNA of the CDR3: TGTGCCAGCAGCTCGCCGGGACACCTGCTCCAAGAGACCCAGTACTTC. It translates to CASSSPGHLLQETQYF.

A few counts support this clonotype. This sequence joins TRBV27 and TRBJ2-2, with D possibly matching TRBD1 (5 bases). CDR1 is MNHEY and CDR2 is SMNVEV in the germline V gene (reference sequence). The CDR3 has 15 residues. The ends were cut back, 2 bases at V and 5 bases at J, with 12 bases in the middle. In DNA, the CDR3 is TGTGCCAGCAGTTTAAGTGTGCAGGGAACCGGGGAGCTGTTTTTT. It encodes CASSLSVQGTGELFF.

The genes are TRBV12-3 or TRBV12-4 and TRBJ2-5, with TRBD2 matching over 14 bases. The J segment lost 0 bases and the V segment lost 6 bases, leaving 9 bases of the junction unmatched. The CDR3 length is 18 residues. The CDR3 protein is CASSLGLAGELYQETQYF. CDR3 sequence (DNA): TGTGCCAGCAGCTTGGGACTAGCGGGGGAGCTGTACCAAGAGACCCAGTACTTC.

The chain recombines TRBV11-2 with TRBJ2-5; no definite D call. The ends were cut back, 5 bases at V and 3 bases at J, with 7 bases in the middle. This CDR3 is 12 amino acids long. CDR1 is SGHAT and CDR2 is FQNNGV in the germline V gene. CDR3 bases: TGTGCCAGCAGCCCAACAAAAGAGACCCAGTACTTC. Its protein product is CASSPTKETQYF.